This T cell receptor (beta chain) comes out of a study of cytomegalovirus exposure and HLA in healthy donors. PCR amplification relied on 60 Vbeta primers (plus 13 Jbeta primers). Using immunoSEQ multiplex PCR, the repertoire was profiled, and TCRdb retains in-frame clones only, with some absent. Seen here are 190,000 or so clones, roughly four fifths observed once, and the top ten hold 1.6%. Trimming at V came to 7 bases and at J to 7 bases, leaving 13 bases not matched to a gene. Germline V gives CDR1 SGHVS, CDR2 FQNEAQ. CDR3 length: 16 amino acids. Sequenced material: PBMCs. The chain employs TRBV7-8 and TRBJ2-2; 9 bases match TRBD1. The receptor was derived from a man between 45 and 60 years old in good health and CMV-seronegative. The DNA of the CDR3 is TGTGCCAGCACCGTTGGACAGGGGAGTCGTAGCGGGGAGCTGTTTTTT. The encoded protein is CASTVGQGSRSGELFF.